This T cell receptor beta chain was found in a study of CD8+ T cells in alopecia areata. Isolated RNA was reverse transcribed into cDNA used as the sequencing template. Sequencing was performed with immunoSEQ multiplex PCR; in TCRdb, only in-frame clones are kept and a portion is missing. The sample contains some 120,000 clones, 47% of which appear only once. The length of the CDR3 is 12 residues. Between the trimmed V and J ends, which lost 0 bases and 4 bases, there was a span of 6 bases. Germline V lookup: CDR1 GTSNPN, CDR2 SVGIG (reference sequence). Source material: NKG2D-low CD8+ T cells sorted from blood. This sequence was found in a human donor with alopecia areata. This rearrangement joins TRBV30 to TRBJ1-1; D remains unclear. CDR3 sequence reads: CAWSVVGTEAFF. CDR3 coding DNA: TGTGCCTGGAGTGTTGTGGGCACTGAAGCTTTCTTT.